This T cell receptor beta chain is drawn from a study of metastatic and nonmetastatic thyroid tumors. Every patient underwent thyroid surgery untreated. In its sample, this clone ranks as medium-sized (0.01 to 0.1%). TCRdb called clones again from the PCR reads with MiXCR. The table lists 15,000 to 20,000 clones, 15% to 17% of them singletons. Germline V gene lookup returns CDR1 KGHDR and CDR2 SFDVKD. This CDR3 spans 15 amino acids. Trimming stripped 2 bases from V and 3 bases from J, with 13 bases between. The rearrangement joins TRBV24-1 to TRBJ2-7; tentatively, D is TRBD2 (6 bases). Material: blood. The receptor comes from a female donor with papillary thyroid cancer or a benign thyroid nodule (not recorded which). Some clones in this sample may be carry-over from other donors' samples. Here the CDR3 reads CATSDSVGGRYEQYF. The CDR3 DNA is TGTGCCACCAGTGATTCAGTAGGAGGGCGCTACGAGCAGTACTTC.